The rows below give T cell receptor beta chains drawn from one sample of a study of Ad26.COV2.S vaccination and SARS-CoV-2 variants. Repertoires were generated with immunoSEQ multiplex PCR, while TCRdb's copy carries only in-frame clones and drops some. The data contain more than 300,000 clones, about 86% of them seen just once; the ten biggest clones take up about 11%. The sequencing used peripheral blood, collected in a trial of Ad26.COV2.S vaccine versus placebo. The receptors stem from a person aged 18-60 years who received the Ad26.COV2.S COVID-19 vaccine or a placebo. The CDR3 runs from the conserved cysteine through the conserved F or W. Fields, in order: D gene, clone size, V gene, J gene, CDR3 length, CDR3 protein, CDR3 DNA. A D gene is named only where the DNA matches it firmly. The size entry is marked missing in some rows and otherwise reads once, few, many or a size class.

>-|-|TRBV19|TRBJ2-6|18
CASTPTGLSLPGANVLTF
TGTGCCAGTACCCCTACGGGCCTCTCTCTCCCTGGGGCCAACGTCCTGACTTTC
>-|-|TRBV7-8|TRBJ2-7|15
CASTSLDAGSYEQYF
TGTGCCAGCACCTCCTTAGACGCAGGGAGCTACGAGCAGTACTTC
>TRBD2|-|TRBV6-6|TRBJ2-3|19
CASSRLPGLAGGQADTQYF
TGTGCCAGCAGTCGACTTCCGGGACTAGCGGGGGGGCAGGCAGATACGCAGTATTTT
>TRBD1|-|TRBV19|TRBJ2-5|14
CASSRDRRKETQYF
TGTGCCAGCAGTCGGGACAGGCGAAAAGAGACCCAGTACTTC
>-|-|TRBV19|TRBJ1-3|16
CASMKGAALSGNTIYF
TGTGCCAGTATGAAGGGAGCGGCCCTCTCTGGAAACACCATATATTTT
>-|once|TRBV28|TRBJ2-3|17
CASTTQGAGFMADTQYF
TGTGCCAGCACCACCCAGGGCGCGGGCTTCATGGCAGATACGCAGTATTTT
>-|-|TRBV27|TRBJ2-7|14
CASSFGATPYEQYF
TGTGCCAGCAGTTTTGGCGCAACCCCCTACGAGCAGTACTTC
>-|few|TRBV10-3|TRBJ2-1|14
CAISGQGSHNEQFF
TGTGCCATCAGTGGTCAGGGGAGCCACAATGAGCAGTTCTTC
>-|-|TRBV29-1|TRBJ2-1|14
CSVEEFSSYNEQFF
TGCAGCGTTGAGGAATTTAGCTCCTACAATGAGCAGTTCTTC
>TRBD2|-|TRBV27|TRBJ2-7|13
CASTPLAGYEQYF
TGTGCCAGCACCCCACTAGCGGGGTACGAGCAGTACTTC
>-|-|TRBV28|TRBJ1-2|15
CASSEWTAPNYGYTF
TGTGCCAGCTCCGAGTGGACAGCGCCTAACTATGGCTACACCTTC
>-|-|TRBV11-2|TRBJ1-2|13
CASSPGPNYGYTF
TGTGCCAGCAGCCCGGGTCCCAACTATGGCTACACCTTC
>-|-|TRBV7-9|TRBJ1-3|16
CASSFQGSLSGNTIYF
TGTGCCAGCAGCTTCCAGGGAAGCCTCTCTGGAAACACCATATATTTT
>-|-|TRBV11-2|TRBJ1-2|12
CASSPGRRGGTF
TGTGCCAGCAGCCCCGGGAGGAGAGGGGGCACCTTC
>-|-|TRBV15|TRBJ1-5|15
CATSRGVEGNQPQHF
TGTGCCACCAGCAGAGGGGTGGAAGGCAATCAGCCCCAGCATTTT
>-|few|TRBV18|TRBJ1-5|13
CASSQGADQPQHF
TGTGCCAGCTCACAAGGGGCAGATCAGCCCCAGCATTTT
>TRBD1|-|TRBV19|TRBJ1-4|15
CASSPLGTEYEKLFF
TGTGCCAGTAGCCCGCTCGGGACAGAATATGAAAAACTGTTTTTT
>TRBD2|-|TRBV7-2|TRBJ2-1|18
CASSFSGRAFNSYNEQFF
TGTGCCAGCAGCTTCAGCGGGAGGGCCTTCAATTCCTACAATGAGCAGTTCTTC
>TRBD2|-|TRBV9|TRBJ2-3|15
CASSPAGGLTDTQYF
TGTGCCAGCAGCCCAGCGGGGGGTTTGACAGATACGCAGTATTTT
>-|-|TRBV5-1|TRBJ1-1|15
CASSLGDSMNTEAFF
TGCGCCAGCAGCTTGGGAGACAGCATGAACACTGAAGCTTTCTTT
>TRBD1|-|TRBV18|TRBJ2-1|16
CASSPPPGQGVNEQFF
TGTGCCAGCTCACCACCACCGGGACAGGGGGTCAATGAGCAGTTCTTC
>-|-|TRBV6-6|TRBJ1-1|13
CASIAGVNTEAFF
TGTGCCAGCATTGCAGGGGTAAACACTGAAGCTTTCTTT
>-|-|TRBV2|TRBJ2-4|17
CASSSDTAGRTKNIQYF
TGTGCCAGCAGTTCGGACACCGCGGGTCGGACCAAAAACATTCAGTACTTC
>-|-|TRBV7-2|TRBJ2-3|14
CASSFQQSTDTQYF
TGTGCCAGCAGCTTTCAGCAAAGCACAGATACGCAGTATTTT
>-|once|TRBV19|TRBJ2-1|16
CASSPEGPAVSNEQFF
TGTGCCAGTAGCCCTGAGGGTCCGGCGGTATCCAATGAGCAGTTCTTC
>-|large|TRBV7-7|TRBJ2-2|17
CASSLDNREIGAGELFF
TGTGCCAGCAGCTTGGATAACCGGGAGATTGGTGCCGGGGAGCTGTTTTTT
>TRBD1|-|TRBV11-3|TRBJ2-7|16
CASSFTRTGQDYEQYF
TGTGCCAGCAGCTTCACGAGGACAGGGCAAGACTACGAGCAGTACTTC
>-|-|TRBV10-3|TRBJ2-2|15
CAISPHGENTGELFF
TGTGCCATCAGCCCCCACGGGGAGAACACCGGGGAGCTGTTTTTT
>-|-|TRBV28|TRBJ1-1|15
CASSLGGRMNTEAFF
TGTGCCAGCAGTTTGGGGGGACGGATGAACACTGAAGCTTTCTTT
>TRBD1|-|TRBV13|TRBJ2-7|15
CASSSRTGGSYEQYF
TGTGCCAGCAGCTCCCGCACAGGGGGTTCCTACGAGCAGTACTTC
>-|-|TRBV25-1|TRBJ1-4|13
CASRRGESEKLFF
TGTGCCAGCAGGCGGGGGGAGTCTGAAAAACTGTTTTTT
>TRBD2|-|TRBV27|TRBJ2-2|14
CASSIGTNPGELFF
TGTGCCAGCAGTATAGGGACTAACCCCGGGGAGCTGTTTTTT
>-|-|TRBV28|TRBJ2-6|20
CASSPLERVSSLSGANVLTF
TGTGCCAGCAGTCCCCTCGAGAGGGTTAGTTCTCTATCTGGGGCCAACGTCCTGACTTTC
>TRBD1|-|TRBV2|TRBJ1-6|15
CASSELGTANSPLHF
TGTGCCAGCAGTGAACTAGGGACAGCTAATTCACCCCTCCACTTT
>TRBD1|once|TRBV5-5|TRBJ2-7|15
CASSLTGQGSFEQYF
TGTGCCAGCAGCCTTACAGGACAGGGATCGTTCGAGCAGTACTTC
>TRBD1|-|TRBV7-8|TRBJ2-5|18
CASRIDRAPRASRETQYF
TGTGCCAGCAGGATAGACAGGGCCCCCCGAGCTAGCCGGGAGACCCAGTACTTC
>-|-|TRBV6-5|TRBJ2-1|15
CASSFDSLSYNEQFF
TGTGCCAGCAGTTTCGACTCCCTGTCTTACAATGAGCAGTTCTTC
>-|-|TRBV6-6|TRBJ1-5|13
CASRPTAGQPQHF
TGTGCCAGCAGGCCCACCGCTGGCCAGCCCCAGCATTTT
>-|-|TRBV3-1/TRBV3-2|TRBJ1-2|15
CASSSDLRPDYGYTF
TGTGCCAGCAGCTCCGACCTTAGACCAGACTATGGCTACACCTTC
>-|-|TRBV3-1/TRBV3-2|TRBJ2-1|16
CASSPLRSGSNNEQFF
TGTGCCAGCAGCCCCCTGAGGAGCGGGTCGAACAATGAGCAGTTCTTC
>-|once|TRBV5-1|TRBJ2-7|12
CASSLEGSQQYF
TGCGCCAGCAGCTTAGAGGGATCCCAGCAGTACTTC
>TRBD1|-|TRBV19|TRBJ2-7|15
CASSVAGTGDYEQYF
TGTGCCAGTAGTGTCGCCGGGACAGGCGACTACGAGCAGTACTTC
>TRBD2|-|TRBV19|TRBJ2-3|14
CASSLAGGRDTQYF
TGTGCCAGTAGCTTAGCGGGGGGGCGAGATACGCAGTATTTT
>-|-|TRBV7-9|TRBJ2-1|16
CASSPRGTELWNEQFF
TGTGCCAGCAGTCCCCGCGGGACTGAACTCTGGAATGAGCAGTTCTTC
>-|-|TRBV5-5|TRBJ1-1|12
CASSSTGTGAFF
TGTGCCAGCAGCAGCACCGGGACGGGAGCTTTCTTT
>TRBD2|-|TRBV3-1/TRBV3-2|TRBJ2-5|14
CARTSGQSGETQYF
TGTGCCAGGACTAGCGGACAATCGGGGGAGACCCAGTACTTC
>TRBD2|-|TRBV6-2/TRBV6-3|TRBJ2-3|17
CASSAKREGSSTDTQYF
TGTGCCAGCAGTGCAAAGCGGGAGGGCTCTAGCACAGATACGCAGTATTTT
>-|-|TRBV7-9|TRBJ1-2|14
CASSLALGLGGYTF
TGTGCCAGCAGCTTAGCTCTGGGACTAGGGGGCTACACCTTC
>-|medium-sized|TRBV4-3|TRBJ1-5|16
CASSQDMRGGNQPQHF
TGCGCCAGCAGCCAAGATATGAGGGGAGGCAATCAGCCCCAGCATTTT
>-|-|TRBV7-2|TRBJ2-1|14
CASSLASGAREQFF
TGTGCCAGCAGCTTAGCTTCCGGGGCTCGTGAGCAGTTCTTC
>TRBD1|-|TRBV19|TRBJ2-2|15
CASSPGTGGTGELFF
TGTGCCAGTAGTCCTGGGACAGGGGGTACCGGGGAGCTGTTTTTT
>TRBD2|-|TRBV19|TRBJ2-7|15
CASSMVMGLKDEQYF
TGTGCCAGTAGTATGGTAATGGGACTAAAGGACGAGCAGTACTTC
>-|-|TRBV10-3|TRBJ2-7|12
CAIADSSYEQYF
TGTGCCATCGCGGACAGCTCCTACGAGCAGTACTTC
>-|once|TRBV5-1|TRBJ2-7|12
CASSLRPYEQYF
TGCGCCAGCAGCTTGAGACCCTACGAGCAGTACTTC
>-|once|TRBV24-1|TRBJ2-2|13
CATSDLDTGELFF
TGTGCCACCAGTGATTTGGACACCGGGGAGCTGTTTTTT
>-|few|TRBV6-1|TRBJ1-6|17
CASSETGTNSYNSPLHF
TGTGCCAGCAGTGAAACCGGGACCAATTCCTATAATTCACCCCTCCACTTT
>-|-|TRBV5-1|TRBJ1-4|14
CASSLGQPNEKLFF
TGCGCCAGCAGCTTGGGGCAGCCTAATGAAAAACTGTTTTTT
>-|once|TRBV7-9|TRBJ2-7|14
CASSFWTGWEEQYF
TGTGCCAGCAGCTTCTGGACGGGCTGGGAGGAGCAGTACTTC
>-|-|TRBV2|TRBJ1-5|15
CASRGQSYSNQPQHF
TGTGCCAGCAGGGGCCAGAGTTATAGCAATCAGCCCCAGCATTTT